This TCR beta chain was found in a study of lymphopenia after photon versus proton radiotherapy (dated by TCRdb to about 2019). Regarding the research as a whole: The study compared the immunological effects of photon versus proton radiation therapy in patients with gastrointestinal tumors who developed high-grade lymphopenia. The roughly 21 patients in the cohort had gastrointestinal tumors, were treated with either photon or proton therapy, and subsequently developed lymphopenia. The study aimed to characterize how the two radiation modalities differ in their impact on the immune system.

The V end loses 7 bases and the J end loses 5 bases, and a stretch of 11 bases separates them. CDR1 and CDR2 are read off the germline V gene (reference sequence) as SEHNR and FQNEAQ. From the cysteine up to the phenylalanine, the CDR3 has a length of 12 residues. Only the CDR3 part of the read is kept: 36 bases, read in frame from the first base. Results and caveats for the whole study, not just this receptor: The survival association was examined only in patients who died, and the authors described better survival with proton therapy as a possibility, not as a demonstrated result. Across the cohort, among patients who died, a greater drop in TCR diversity after the nadir was inversely correlated with overall survival time. After the lymphocyte count nadir, oligoclonal expansion, especially of CD8+ Temra cells, was observed in photon-treated repertoires, and the drop in diversity was driven by this expansion. During treatment, patients who received proton therapy stayed relatively stable, whereas patients who received photon therapy lost naive T cells and TCR diversity and gained effector/memory populations.

The library was produced with the immunoSEQ multiplex PCR assay. Deep sequencing of rearranged TCR beta loci, alongside multiparametric flow cytometry, was used to profile T cell repertoires. This immuneACCESS table, as held by TCRdb, lists in-frame sequences with V and J called but not all clones. Of the missing ones, under half trace to an unresolved V gene in checked studies; the others have no known cause. The sample table lists 150,000 or so clones, 80% to 90% of them with a count of one. The top ten constitute approximately 4.7% of the sample. Concerning this clone: What this receptor recognizes is not known. The input lacks base qualities; no much larger clone sits a single base away.

The sample was peripheral blood, taken from a patient treated with photon-based radiotherapy. This chain joins TRBV7-9 to TRBJ2-5; no confident D gene assignment can be made. The clonotype was recovered from a man between 45 and 60 years old with gastric cancer. The CDR3: CASNGRTETQYF. The DNA sequence is as follows: TGTGCCAGCAACGGACGAACGGAGACCCAGTACTTC.